The TCR beta chain described here comes from a study of T-cell memory formation after mild COVID-19. General study results and limits: Within pre-infection memory, some responding clones were found, suggesting cross-reactive memory joined.

Remarks on this clonotype: Its target is unknown.

MiXCR, applied by TCRdb to the 5' RACE reads, yields one record per CDR3 protein. The sample has 30,000 to 35,000 distinct CDR3 sequences; 7% to 8% are singletons. CDR3 length: 13 residues. From germline, CDR1 is SGHAT and CDR2 FQNNGV. V was pared by 1 base and J by 2 bases, with 5 bases between. The sequenced material came from PBMCs or a T cell subset sorted from them (not recorded which). This sequence was found in a man in his late teens or twenties who had mild COVID-19 (a few samples of this study predate the infection). Cell type and time point are not known. V gene TRBV11-2 combines with J gene TRBJ1-2, with unresolved D. The CDR3 region has the DNA TGTGCCAGCAGCTTAGGGGGAAACTATGGCTACACCTTC. Translation: CASSLGGNYGYTF.